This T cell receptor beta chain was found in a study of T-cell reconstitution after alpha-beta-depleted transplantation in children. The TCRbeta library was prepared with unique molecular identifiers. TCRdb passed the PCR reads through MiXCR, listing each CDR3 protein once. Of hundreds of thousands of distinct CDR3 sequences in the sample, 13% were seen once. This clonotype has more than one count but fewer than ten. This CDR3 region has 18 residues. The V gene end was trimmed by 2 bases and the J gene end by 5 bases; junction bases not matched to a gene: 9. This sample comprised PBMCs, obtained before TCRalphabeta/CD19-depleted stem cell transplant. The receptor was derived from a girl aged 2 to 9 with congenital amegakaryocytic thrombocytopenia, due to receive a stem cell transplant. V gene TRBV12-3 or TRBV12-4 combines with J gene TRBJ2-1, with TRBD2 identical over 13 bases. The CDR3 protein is CASSLLAKGTSGDNEQFF. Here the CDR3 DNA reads TGTGCCAGCAGTTTATTGGCTAAAGGGACTAGCGGGGACAATGAGCAGTTCTTC.